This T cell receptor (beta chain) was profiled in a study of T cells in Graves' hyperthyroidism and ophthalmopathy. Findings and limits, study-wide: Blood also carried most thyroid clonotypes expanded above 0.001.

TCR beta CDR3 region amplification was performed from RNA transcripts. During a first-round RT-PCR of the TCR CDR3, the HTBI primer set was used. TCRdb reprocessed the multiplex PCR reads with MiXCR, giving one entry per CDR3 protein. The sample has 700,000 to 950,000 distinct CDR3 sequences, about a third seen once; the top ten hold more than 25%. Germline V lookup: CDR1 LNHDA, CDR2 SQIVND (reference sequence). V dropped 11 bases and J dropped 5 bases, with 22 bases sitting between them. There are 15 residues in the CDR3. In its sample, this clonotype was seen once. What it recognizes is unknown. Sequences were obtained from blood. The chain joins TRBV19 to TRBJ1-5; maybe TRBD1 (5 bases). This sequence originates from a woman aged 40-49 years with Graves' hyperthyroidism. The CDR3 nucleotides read TGTGCCTGGAGTCCCCTCGGGACCCTAGATCAGCCCCAGCATTTT. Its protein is CAWSPLGTLDQPQHF.